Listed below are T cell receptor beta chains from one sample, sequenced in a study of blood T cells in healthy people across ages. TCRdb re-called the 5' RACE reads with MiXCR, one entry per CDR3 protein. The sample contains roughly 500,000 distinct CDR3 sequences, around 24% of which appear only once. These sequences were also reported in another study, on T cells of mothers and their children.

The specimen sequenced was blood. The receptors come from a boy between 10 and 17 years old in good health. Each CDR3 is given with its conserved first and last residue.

CDR3aa: CASSLEQEATDTQYF
v_gene: TRBV5-6

CDR3aa: CASSLGKGF
v_gene: TRBV11-3

CDR3aa: CASSPDRGTDTQYF
v_gene: TRBV6-1

CDR3aa: CASRSFRTTNEKLFF
v_gene: TRBV9

CDR3aa: CASSLIAGESTDTQYF
v_gene: TRBV7-3

CDR3aa: CSARGLAGYEQYF
v_gene: TRBV20-1

CDR3aa: CSAHAEGGVQPQHF
v_gene: TRBV20-1

CDR3aa: CASSLLDRPYEQYF
v_gene: TRBV7-9

CDR3aa: CSVLTHTYEQYF
v_gene: TRBV29-1

CDR3aa: CASSFYRGGSSYNSPLHF
v_gene: TRBV7-6

CDR3aa: CASSKFDREEGYTF
v_gene: TRBV21-1

CDR3aa: CASSLLGGAGGNQPQHF
v_gene: TRBV12-3/TRBV12-4

CDR3aa: CAISEGTSGSVTYNEQFF
v_gene: TRBV10-3

CDR3aa: CASSVEGGGGLNEQFF
v_gene: TRBV9

CDR3aa: CASRRWSRTQEETQYF
v_gene: TRBV12-3/TRBV12-4

CDR3aa: CASGRHGELFF
v_gene: TRBV25-1

CDR3aa: CASRPVLGGHLSPSPLHF
v_gene: TRBV5-1

CDR3aa: CAWGRIGEMNTEAFF
v_gene: TRBV30

CDR3aa: CASSLVAGVNTEAFF
v_gene: TRBV5-6

CDR3aa: CASSQEYREGSPLHF
v_gene: TRBV4-1

CDR3aa: CASSRQGNYGYTF
v_gene: TRBV6-6

CDR3aa: CASSLQGLNEKLFF
v_gene: TRBV12-3/TRBV12-4

CDR3aa: CASAGTVEAFF
v_gene: TRBV2

CDR3aa: CASSGPGQETQYF
v_gene: TRBV9

CDR3aa: CASQTYYEQYF
v_gene: TRBV28

CDR3aa: CASSAGGVWEKLFF
v_gene: TRBV9

CDR3aa: CASSYSKVSEQYF
v_gene: TRBV6-5

CDR3aa: CASSSVKGRRNEQYF
v_gene: TRBV3-1

CDR3aa: CASNLDLSYGYTF
v_gene: TRBV6-6

CDR3aa: CASSLRAKPRYNEQFF
v_gene: TRBV5-6

CDR3aa: CASNGRQGPSNEKLFF
v_gene: TRBV7-6

CDR3aa: CATHSLAGADTQYF
v_gene: TRBV7-9

CDR3aa: CASSLRGLRYF
v_gene: TRBV6-2/TRBV6-3

CDR3aa: CSARWGTDGAGAYEQYF
v_gene: TRBV20-1

CDR3aa: CASSWTGTGNNQPQHF
v_gene: TRBV7-8

CDR3aa: CASSLGPGGYTF
v_gene: TRBV6-5

CDR3aa: CASSPKVGETQYF
v_gene: TRBV18

CDR3aa: CASSQMPGQTYEQYF
v_gene: TRBV14

CDR3aa: CASSQDRKQSNEKLFF
v_gene: TRBV4-1

CDR3aa: CASSQPGLAAYEQYF
v_gene: TRBV7-2

CDR3aa: CASSWGGLGTKYF
v_gene: TRBV28

CDR3aa: CASLGGPQPQHF
v_gene: TRBV9

CDR3aa: CASSQKVGKEETQYF
v_gene: TRBV4-3

CDR3aa: CASSVGNAGVADIQYF
v_gene: TRBV9

CDR3aa: CASVWGGGPLNTDTQYF
v_gene: TRBV28

CDR3aa: CASRGIQETQYF
v_gene: TRBV5-1

CDR3aa: CASSTDRVYYGYTF
v_gene: TRBV7-2

CDR3aa: CASSLIRVNTEAFF
v_gene: TRBV11-2

CDR3aa: CASSLATGGNTEAFF
v_gene: TRBV27

CDR3aa: CASSESSDTQYF
v_gene: TRBV10-1

CDR3aa: CASSSRDISYEQYF
v_gene: TRBV7-2

CDR3aa: CASSLGLAGNRETQYF
v_gene: TRBV28

CDR3aa: CASSLERSGVEQYF
v_gene: TRBV7-6